This entry features one T cell receptor beta chain sequence. The antigen remains unidentified. Looked up from germline, CDR1 is GTSNPN and CDR2 is SVGIG (reference sequence). The CDR3 totals 13 residues. V was clipped by 3 bases and J by 7 bases, with 13 bases between them. Method: immunoSEQ multiplex PCR; TCRdb's copy keeps in-frame clones and lacks some. The profile covers roughly 120,000 clones, with 88% appearing a single time and 4% to 4.5% taken by the ten largest. This specimen comes from a study of T cell responses to AZD1222 COVID-19 vaccine. Study-level findings and limits: Researchers report vaccine-associated CD4 TCRs spanning spike, with dominance at 160-218 and 743-854. A rise in Spike-specific TCR breadth and depth followed two AZD1222 doses. Baseline serostatus was positive in only a handful of AZD1222 recipients.

The V and J genes are TRBV30 and TRBJ2-1, with D maybe TRBD2 (6 bases). The origin of this receptor is an adult in good health. The material sequenced was peripheral blood, taken on day 0 of AZD1222 vaccination. The CDR3 region is CAWSLQAGNEQFF. CDR3 nucleotides: TGTGCCTGGAGCCTCCAGGCGGGGAATGAGCAGTTCTTC.